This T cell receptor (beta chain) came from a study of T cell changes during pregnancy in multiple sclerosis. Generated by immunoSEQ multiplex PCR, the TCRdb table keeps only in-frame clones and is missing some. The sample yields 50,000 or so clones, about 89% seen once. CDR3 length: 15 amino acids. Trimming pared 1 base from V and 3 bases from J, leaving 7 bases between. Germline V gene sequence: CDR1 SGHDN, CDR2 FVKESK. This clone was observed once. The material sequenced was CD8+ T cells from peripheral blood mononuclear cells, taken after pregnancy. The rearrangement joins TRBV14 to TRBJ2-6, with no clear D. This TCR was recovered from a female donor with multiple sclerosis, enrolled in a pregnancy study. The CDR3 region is CASSQGRIGANVLTF. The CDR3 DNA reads TGTGCCAGCAGCCAAGGGCGGATTGGGGCCAACGTCCTGACTTTC.